This TCR beta chain was obtained from a study of T cells in pancreatic ductal adenocarcinoma. Broader study findings: The resected pancreatic cancer cohort was biased toward the minority with early-stage disease. Tumors hold more CD45RO+ effector T cells, which may bias toward lower diversity. Unique clonotypes were roughly 7.2-fold more numerous in blood than in tumor. Mean clonality was roughly 0.11 in tumors and about 0.079 in blood, not significantly different.

As regards this clone: Its antigen remains unidentified.

Surgery without prior neoadjuvant therapy was the treatment of the selected pancreatic ductal adenocarcinoma patients. Germline V lookup: CDR1 LGHNA, CDR2 YSLEER. The V gene lost 0 bases and the J gene lost 3 bases, with 8 bases spanning the gap. This CDR3 comprises 15 residues. Sequencing was performed with immunoSEQ multiplex PCR; in TCRdb, only in-frame clones are kept and a portion is missing. In the table there are roughly 100,000 clones, roughly 96% of which are singletons. Input material: PBMCs. The TCR sequence derives from a human donor with pancreatic ductal adenocarcinoma. V gene TRBV4-3 combines with J gene TRBJ2-2; a weak D match, TRBD2 (6 bases). The CDR3 DNA sequence: TGCGCCAGCAGCCAAGATTCGGGAGACACCGGGGAGCTGTTTTTT. It translates to CASSQDSGDTGELFF.